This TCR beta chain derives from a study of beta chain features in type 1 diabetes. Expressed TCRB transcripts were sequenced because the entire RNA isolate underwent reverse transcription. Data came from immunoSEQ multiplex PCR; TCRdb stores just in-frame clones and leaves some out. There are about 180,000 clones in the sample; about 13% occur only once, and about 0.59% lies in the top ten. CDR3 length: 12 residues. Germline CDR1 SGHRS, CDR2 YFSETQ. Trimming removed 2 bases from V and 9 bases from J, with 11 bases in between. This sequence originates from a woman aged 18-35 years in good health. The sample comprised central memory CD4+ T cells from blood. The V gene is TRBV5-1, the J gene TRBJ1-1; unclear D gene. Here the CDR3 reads CASSLNQDKAFF. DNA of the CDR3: TGCGCCAGCAGCTTAAATCAGGATAAAGCTTTCTTT. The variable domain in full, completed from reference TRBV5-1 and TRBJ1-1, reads KAGVTQTPRYLIKTRGQQVTLSCSPISGHRSVSWYQQTPGQGLQFLFEYFSETQRNKGNFPGRFSGRQFSNSRSEMNVSTLELGDSALYLCASSLNQDKAFFGQGTRLTVV.